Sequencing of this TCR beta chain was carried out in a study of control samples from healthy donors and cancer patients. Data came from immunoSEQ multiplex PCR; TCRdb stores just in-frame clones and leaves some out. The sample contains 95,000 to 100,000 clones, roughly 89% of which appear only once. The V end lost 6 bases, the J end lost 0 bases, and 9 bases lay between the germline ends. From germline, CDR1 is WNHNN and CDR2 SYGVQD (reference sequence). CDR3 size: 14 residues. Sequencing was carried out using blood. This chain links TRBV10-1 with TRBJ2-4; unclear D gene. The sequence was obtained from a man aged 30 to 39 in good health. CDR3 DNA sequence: TGCGCCAGCAGGCGGCCTAGAGCCAAAAACATTCAGTACTTC. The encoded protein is CASRRPRAKNIQYF.